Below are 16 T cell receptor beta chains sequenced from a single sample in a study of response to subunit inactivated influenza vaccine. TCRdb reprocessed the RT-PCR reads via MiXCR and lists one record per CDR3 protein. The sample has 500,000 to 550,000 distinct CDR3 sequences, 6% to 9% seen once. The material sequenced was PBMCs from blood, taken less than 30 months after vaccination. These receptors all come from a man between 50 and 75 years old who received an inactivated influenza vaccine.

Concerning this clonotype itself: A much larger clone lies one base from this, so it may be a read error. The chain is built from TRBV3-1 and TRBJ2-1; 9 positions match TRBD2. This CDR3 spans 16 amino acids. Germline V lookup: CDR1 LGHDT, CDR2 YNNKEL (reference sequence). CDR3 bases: TGTGCCAGCAGCCAAGATCGACTAGCGGTGTACAAGGAGCAGTTCTTC. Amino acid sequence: CASSQDRLAVYKEQFF.

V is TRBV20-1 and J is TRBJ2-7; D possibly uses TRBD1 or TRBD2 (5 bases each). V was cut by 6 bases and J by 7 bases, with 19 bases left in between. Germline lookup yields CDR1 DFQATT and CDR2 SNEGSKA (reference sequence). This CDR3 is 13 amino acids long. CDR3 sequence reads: CSATGRQRREQYF. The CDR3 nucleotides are TGCAGTGCCACGGGACGGCAGCGAAGGGAGCAGTACTTC.

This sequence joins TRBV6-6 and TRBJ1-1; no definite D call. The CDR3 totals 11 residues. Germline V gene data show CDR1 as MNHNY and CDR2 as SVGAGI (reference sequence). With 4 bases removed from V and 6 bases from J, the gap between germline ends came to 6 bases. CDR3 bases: TGTGCCAGCAGTTCATGGGCTGAAGCTTTCTTT. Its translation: CASSSWAEAFF.

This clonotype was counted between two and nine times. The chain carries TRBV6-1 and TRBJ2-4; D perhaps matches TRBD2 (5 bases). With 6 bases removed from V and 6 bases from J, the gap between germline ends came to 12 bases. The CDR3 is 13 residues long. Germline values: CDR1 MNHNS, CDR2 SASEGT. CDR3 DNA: TGTGCCAGCAGGGAGGTTCGTGGAAACATTCAGTACTTC. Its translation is CASREVRGNIQYF.

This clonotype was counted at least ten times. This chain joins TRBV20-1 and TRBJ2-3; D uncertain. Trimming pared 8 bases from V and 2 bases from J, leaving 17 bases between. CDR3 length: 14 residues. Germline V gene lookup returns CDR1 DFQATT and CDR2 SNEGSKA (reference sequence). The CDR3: CSSWTLSDTDTQYF. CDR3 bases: TGCAGTTCCTGGACGTTATCGGACACAGATACGCAGTATTTT.

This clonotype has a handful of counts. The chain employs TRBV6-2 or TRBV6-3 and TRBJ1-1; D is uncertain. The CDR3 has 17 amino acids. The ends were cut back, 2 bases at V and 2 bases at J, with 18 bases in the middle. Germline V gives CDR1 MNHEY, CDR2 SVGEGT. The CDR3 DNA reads TGTGCCAGCAGTTACACCCTCCCAAGGACGGACAACACTGAAGCTTTCTTT. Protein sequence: CASSYTLPRTDNTEAFF.

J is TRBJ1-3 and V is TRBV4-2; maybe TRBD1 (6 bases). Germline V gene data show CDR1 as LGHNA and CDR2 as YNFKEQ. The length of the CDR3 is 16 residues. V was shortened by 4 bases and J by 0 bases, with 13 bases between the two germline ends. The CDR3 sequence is CASSPLEGGSGNTIYF. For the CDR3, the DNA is TGTGCCAGCAGCCCTCTCGAGGGGGGCTCTGGAAACACCATATATTTT.

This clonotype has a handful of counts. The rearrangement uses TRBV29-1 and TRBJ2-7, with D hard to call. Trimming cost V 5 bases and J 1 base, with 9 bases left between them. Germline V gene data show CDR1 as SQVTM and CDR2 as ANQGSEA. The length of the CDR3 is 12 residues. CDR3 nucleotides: TGCAGCGTTCTTACGGCATCCTACGAGCAGTACTTC. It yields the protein CSVLTASYEQYF.

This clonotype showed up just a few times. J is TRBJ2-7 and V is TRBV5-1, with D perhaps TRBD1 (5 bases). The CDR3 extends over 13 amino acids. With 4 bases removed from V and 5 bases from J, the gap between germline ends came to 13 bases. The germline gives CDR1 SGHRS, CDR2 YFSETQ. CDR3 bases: TGCGCCAGCAGCCCGGACACCAGCCACGAGCAGTACTTC. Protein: CASSPDTSHEQYF. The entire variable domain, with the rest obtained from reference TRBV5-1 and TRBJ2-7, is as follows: KAGVTQTPRYLIKTRGQQVTLSCSPISGHRSVSWYQQTPGQGLQFLFEYFSETQRNKGNFPGRFSGRQFSNSRSEMNVSTLELGDSALYLCASSPDTSHEQYFGPGTRLTVT.

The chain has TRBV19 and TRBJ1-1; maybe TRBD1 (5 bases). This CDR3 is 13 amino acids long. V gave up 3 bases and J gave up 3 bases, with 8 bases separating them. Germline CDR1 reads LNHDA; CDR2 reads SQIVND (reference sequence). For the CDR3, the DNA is TGTGCCAGTAGTATTACGGGGGACACTGAAGCTTTCTTT. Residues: CASSITGDTEAFF.

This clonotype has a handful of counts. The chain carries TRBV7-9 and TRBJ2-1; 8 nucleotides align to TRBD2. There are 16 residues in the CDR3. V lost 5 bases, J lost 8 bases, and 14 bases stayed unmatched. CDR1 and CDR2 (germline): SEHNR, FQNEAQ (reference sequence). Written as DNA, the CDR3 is TGTGCCAGCAGCAACGCGCCGGGACTAGTGGGTCATGAGCAGTTCTTC. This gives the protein CASSNAPGLVGHEQFF.

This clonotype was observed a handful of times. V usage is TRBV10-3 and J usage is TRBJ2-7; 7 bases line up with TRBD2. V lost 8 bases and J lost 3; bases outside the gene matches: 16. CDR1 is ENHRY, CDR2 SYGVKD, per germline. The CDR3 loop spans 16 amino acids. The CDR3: CAIAREGKREYYEQYF. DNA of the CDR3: TGTGCCATCGCACGAGAGGGAAAGCGGGAATACTACGAGCAGTACTTC.

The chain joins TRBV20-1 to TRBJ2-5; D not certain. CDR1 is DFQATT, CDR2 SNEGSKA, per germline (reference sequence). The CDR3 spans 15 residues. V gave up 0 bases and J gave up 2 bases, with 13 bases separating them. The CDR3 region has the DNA TGCAGTGCTAGAGATCCTGTAGGGCTTCAAGAGACCCAGTACTTC. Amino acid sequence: CSARDPVGLQETQYF.

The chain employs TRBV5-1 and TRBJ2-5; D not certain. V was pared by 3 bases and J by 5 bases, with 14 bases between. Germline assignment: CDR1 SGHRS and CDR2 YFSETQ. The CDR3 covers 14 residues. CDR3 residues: CASSSGPFGETQYF. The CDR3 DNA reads TGCGCCAGCAGCTCCGGCCCCTTTGGGGAGACCCAGTACTTC.

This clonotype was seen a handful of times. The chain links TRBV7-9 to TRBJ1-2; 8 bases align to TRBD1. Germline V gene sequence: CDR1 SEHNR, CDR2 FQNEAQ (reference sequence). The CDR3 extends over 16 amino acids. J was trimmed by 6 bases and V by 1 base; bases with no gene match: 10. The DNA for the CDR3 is TGTGCCAGCAGCTTAGTTGGGACAGGAGGTTTCGATGGCTACACCTTC. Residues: CASSLVGTGGFDGYTF. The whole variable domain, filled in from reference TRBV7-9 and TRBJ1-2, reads DTGVSQNPRHKITKRGQNVTFRCDPISEHNRLYWYRQTLGQGPEFLTYFQNEAQLEKSRLLSDRFSAERPKGSFSTLEIQRTEQGDSAMYLCASSLVGTGGFDGYTFGSGTRLTVV.

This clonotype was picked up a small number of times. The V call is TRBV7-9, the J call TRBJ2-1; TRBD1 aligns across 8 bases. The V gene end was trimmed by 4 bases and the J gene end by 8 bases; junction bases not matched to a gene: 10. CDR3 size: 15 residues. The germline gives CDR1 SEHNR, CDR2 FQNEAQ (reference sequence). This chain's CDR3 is CASSSMDRVSHEQFF. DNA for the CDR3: TGTGCCAGCAGCTCCATGGACAGGGTGTCCCATGAGCAGTTCTTC.